A selection of T cell receptor beta chains follows, all from one sample in a study of blood T cell repertoires in COVID-19. TCRdb's table, derived via immunoSEQ multiplex PCR, lists solely in-frame clones and lacks some. Here the sample spans about 220,000 clones, about four fifths being singletons. Sequencing was performed on PBMCs or T cells enriched from blood (not recorded which). The source is a middle-aged woman who had been exposed to COVID-19. Both conserved end residues are part of each CDR3. Each record gives: J gene, clone size, V gene, D gene, CDR3 DNA, CDR3 protein. D genes are given only for firm matches. Rows may omit the clone size; those that give it use once, few, many or a size class.

TRBJ2-3,NA,TRBV9,NA,TGTGCCAGCAGCGTGACATACAGCACAGATACGCAGTATTTT,CASSVTYSTDTQYF
TRBJ2-5,NA,TRBV28,NA,TGTGCCAGCAGCTACGGGGCCGTGGGGGGGGCTACCGAGACCCAGTACTTC,CASSYGAVGGATETQYF
TRBJ2-3,NA,TRBV9,NA,TGTGCCAGCAGCGCGAAAGGGGCGACAGATACGCAGTATTTT,CASSAKGATDTQYF
TRBJ2-3,NA,TRBV5-6,TRBD1,TGTGCCAGCAGTCGACAGGGCGTCGATACGCAGTATTTT,CASSRQGVDTQYF
TRBJ1-2,NA,TRBV27,NA,TGTGCCAGCAGTTTATCCGGACCAGGGTCTAACTATGGCTACACCTTC,CASSLSGPGSNYGYTF
TRBJ2-7,NA,TRBV27,NA,TGTGCCAGCAGTTTATGGGAGGGGGGCGAGCAGTACTTC,CASSLWEGGEQYF
TRBJ1-1,NA,TRBV2,NA,TGTGCCAGCGGTACAGACCTGAACACTGAAGCTTTCTTT,CASGTDLNTEAFF
TRBJ1-6,NA,TRBV6-5,NA,TGTGCCAGCAGTCCCACAGGGTACAATTCACCCCTCCACTTT,CASSPTGYNSPLHF
TRBJ2-2,NA,TRBV7-3,TRBD1,TGTGCCAGCAGCAGACAGGGGGCGCGCACCGGGGAGCTGTTTTTT,CASSRQGARTGELFF
TRBJ2-3,few,TRBV6-1,TRBD2,TGTGCCAGCAGTGTCGGAGTGGGCGGGGGGAGCACAGATACGCAGTATTTT,CASSVGVGGGSTDTQYF
TRBJ1-1,NA,TRBV3-1/TRBV3-2,NA,TGTGCCAGCAGCCAAGAACAGTTAACTGAAGCTTTCTTT,CASSQEQLTEAFF
TRBJ2-7,NA,TRBV7-6,TRBD1,TGTGCCAGCAGCCACCTCACCCGGACAGGCCCCTATTACGAGCAGTACTTC,CASSHLTRTGPYYEQYF
TRBJ1-4,NA,TRBV5-4,NA,TGTGCCAGCAGCCCCGGGGGGGGTAATGAAAAACTGTTTTTT,CASSPGGGNEKLFF
TRBJ1-1,NA,TRBV4-2,TRBD1,TGTGCCAGCAGCCGGGGCAGGGGGCAAAGTGAAGCTTTCTTT,CASSRGRGQSEAFF
TRBJ1-5,NA,TRBV6-1,TRBD1,TGTGCCAGCAGTGGGGGACAGGGGGCCTTGGCGGGCAATCAGCCCCAGCATTTT,CASSGGQGALAGNQPQHF
TRBJ1-2,once,TRBV6-5,NA,TGTGCCAGCAGTTACCAGGGGAAAGGCTACACCTTC,CASSYQGKGYTF
TRBJ1-6,NA,TRBV6-5,TRBD1,TGTGCCAGCAGGATGGGACAGTTTTTCCCACCCCTCCACTTT,CASRMGQFFPPLHF
TRBJ2-6,NA,TRBV3-1/TRBV3-2,NA,TGTGCCAGCAGCCTGTACACCTCTGGGGCCAACGTCCTGACTTTC,CASSLYTSGANVLTF
TRBJ1-4,NA,TRBV5-6,TRBD1,TGTGCCAGCAGCTTGGGGCCGGGACAGGAGAGTGAAAAACTGTTTTTT,CASSLGPGQESEKLFF
TRBJ1-2,few,TRBV7-9,TRBD1,TGTGCCAGCCACTCGGACAGGGCTTATAGCTATGGCTACACCTTC,CASHSDRAYSYGYTF
TRBJ2-5,NA,TRBV5-4,TRBD2,TGTGCCAGCAGCCCCGGGGGGGCACAAGAGACCCAGTACTTC,CASSPGGAQETQYF
TRBJ1-1,few,TRBV2,TRBD1,TGTGCCAGCAGTCGACAGGGGTTCACTGAAGCTTTCTTT,CASSRQGFTEAFF
TRBJ1-5,NA,TRBV6-5,NA,TGTGCCAGCAGCACCACCTGGCGGGCGGATCAGCCCCAGCATTTT,CASSTTWRADQPQHF
TRBJ2-7,NA,TRBV6-5,TRBD1,TGTGCCAGCAGGGGTGGGACAGGGGGCTACGAGCAGTACTTC,CASRGGTGGYEQYF
TRBJ1-2,few,TRBV7-8,NA,TGTGCCAGCAGCTTAGCGAGGCAGAGTAACTATGGCTACACCTTC,CASSLARQSNYGYTF
TRBJ2-5,once,TRBV11-2,TRBD1,TGTGCCAGCAGCCACCGAGACACAGGGGCCGCCGGGACCCAGTACTTC,CASSHRDTGAAGTQYF
TRBJ2-7,few,TRBV4-1,NA,TGCGCCAGCAGCCAAGAAGGTAGAGGGATTCCCTACGAGCAGTACTTC,CASSQEGRGIPYEQYF
TRBJ1-3,few,TRBV15,NA,TGTGCCACCAGGGCAGCTGGAAACACCATATATTTT,CATRAAGNTIYF
TRBJ1-2,NA,TRBV13,NA,TGTGCCAGCAGCTTAGGTCGGTTTCGGGGTGGAGGCTACACCTTC,CASSLGRFRGGGYTF
TRBJ1-3,NA,TRBV6-6,TRBD1,TGTGCCAGCAGTTATGGAGGACAGGGTAGAAACACCATATATTTT,CASSYGGQGRNTIYF
TRBJ1-2,NA,TRBV19,NA,TGTGCCAGTACAGAAGCTAGCCCCCTCTATGGCTACACCTTC,CASTEASPLYGYTF
TRBJ1-5,NA,TRBV19,NA,TGTGCCAGTAGTGCGACAGGAGGCAATCAGCCCCAGCATTTT,CASSATGGNQPQHF
TRBJ1-6,NA,TRBV27,NA,TGTGCCAGCAGTTTATCGTCGCGGGAGGGGGGGGGTTCACCCCTCCACTTT,CASSLSSREGGGSPLHF
TRBJ2-6,NA,TRBV28,TRBD1,TGTGCCAGCAGAAGACAGGGACAGGGAGGGACCAACGTCCTGACTTTC,CASRRQGQGGTNVLTF
TRBJ1-1,NA,TRBV15,TRBD1,TGTGCCACCAGCAGAGGAGGACAGGGCCACACTGAAGCTTTCTTT,CATSRGGQGHTEAFF
TRBJ2-4,NA,TRBV19,NA,TGTGCCAGTAGTATCGCCCGAATACTAGCCAAAAACATTCAGTACTTC,CASSIARILAKNIQYF
TRBJ2-7,NA,TRBV7-9,NA,TGTGCCACCGAGCGAGGGTTCTACGAGCAGTACTTC,CATERGFYEQYF
TRBJ2-4,NA,TRBV9,NA,TGTGCCAGCAGCGTCGGCGAGGACTGGAACTCCGGGTCGAAAAACATTCAGTACTTC,CASSVGEDWNSGSKNIQYF
TRBJ1-3,NA,TRBV19,NA,TGTGCCAGTAGTATGAGTCGGTACGGGGGTGGAAACACCATATATTTT,CASSMSRYGGGNTIYF
TRBJ1-2,NA,TRBV6-4,NA,TGTGCCAGCAGTGAGCTTTGGGACGCGGGAGGTGATGGCTACACCTTC,CASSELWDAGGDGYTF
TRBJ1-2,few,TRBV6-2/TRBV6-3,NA,TGTGCCAGCAGTACAGGAAACTATGGCTACACCTTC,CASSTGNYGYTF
TRBJ1-5,few,TRBV6-5,NA,TGTGCCAGCACAGATAGCAATCAGCCCCAGCATTTT,CASTDSNQPQHF
TRBJ1-1,NA,TRBV5-1,TRBD1,TGCGCCAGCAGCGCCCGACAGGGGTACACTGAAGCTTTCTTT,CASSARQGYTEAFF
TRBJ1-5,NA,TRBV7-3,NA,TGTGCCAGCAGCTTGGACAACAATCAGCCCCAGCATTTT,CASSLDNNQPQHF
TRBJ1-2,NA,TRBV9,NA,TGTGCCAGCAGCTCCCCCTGGGGGCAGGGACCCTATGGCTACACCTTC,CASSSPWGQGPYGYTF
TRBJ1-1,NA,TRBV12-3/TRBV12-4,NA,TGTGCCAGCAGCCTGGCCAATTTGGAAGCTTTCTTT,CASSLANLEAFF
TRBJ1-2,once,TRBV21-1,NA,TGTGCCAGCATCGTTGTAACTTTTGACTATGGCTACACCTTC,CASIVVTFDYGYTF
TRBJ2-1,once,TRBV19,NA,TGTGCCAGTAGTACAACGACTAGATGGGAGCAGTTCTTC,CASSTTTRWEQFF